This T cell receptor (beta chain) is drawn from a study of T-cell reconstitution after alpha-beta-depleted transplantation in children. Study outcomes and limitations: The origin of high day-60 TCRbeta diversity in some patients lay in surviving recipient T cells and thymic progenitors. Fresh T-cell production supplied most of the T-cell counts and diversity seen one year after transplant.

V was clipped by 2 bases and J by 5 bases; unmatched bases: 16. CDR1 is SGHAT, CDR2 FQNNGV, per germline. The CDR3 extends over 18 amino acids. The table lists this clonotype with many counts. What it recognizes is unknown. The authors prepared the TCRbeta library with unique molecular identifiers. TCRdb passed the PCR reads through MiXCR, listing each CDR3 protein once. This table has approximately 490,000 distinct CDR3 sequences, roughly 10% appearing once. This chain links TRBV11-2 with TRBJ1-1, with 8 bases identical to TRBD1. The sample consisted of PBMCs, taken before TCRalphabeta/CD19-depleted stem cell transplant. The source is a child aged 2-15 years with inherited bone marrow failure, due to receive a stem cell transplant. CDR3 coding DNA: TGTGCCAGCAGCTTAAGGATAACCAGCGGGACAGGAGTAACTGAAGCTTTCTTT. Encoded protein: CASSLRITSGTGVTEAFF.